These 11 T cell receptor beta chains were all obtained from the same sample, sequenced in a study of blood T cells in healthy people across ages. The second PCR ran about 6 to 12 cycles with a sample-barcoded 5' primer and J-beta primers. TCRdb itself ran the 5' RACE reads through MiXCR, one entry per CDR3 protein. The profile shows under 2,000,000 distinct CDR3 sequences, roughly 52% of them singletons. Sequences were obtained from blood. The receptor set was obtained from a woman between 40 and 55 years old in good health.

This rearrangement joins TRBV6-6 to TRBJ2-3, with 12 bases aligning to TRBD2. Germline V lookup: CDR1 MNHNY, CDR2 SVGAGI (reference sequence). There are 17 residues in the CDR3. Trimming cost V 8 bases and J 0 bases; bases outside gene matches: 9. CDR3 DNA sequence: TGTGCCAGCCGGCATCTAGCGGGGGGGTTAAGCACAGATACGCAGTATTTT. As protein: CASRHLAGGLSTDTQYF.

This clonotype was recorded once. The chain recombines TRBV7-8 with TRBJ1-6; 9 positions match TRBD1. Trimming removed 4 bases from V and 4 bases from J; junction bases left unmatched: 8. CDR1 is SGHVS and CDR2 is FQNEAQ in the germline V gene. CDR3 length: 17 residues. DNA of the CDR3: TGTGCCAGCAGCTCGCGACAGGGGGGGACTTATAATTCACCCCTCCACTTT. Protein sequence: CASSSRQGGTYNSPLHF.

The V gene is TRBV6-2 or TRBV6-3, the J gene TRBJ1-6, with a tentative D call TRBD1 (5 bases). The CDR3 has 19 residues. With 4 bases removed from V and 0 bases from J, the gap between germline ends came to 19 bases. From germline, CDR1 is MNHEY and CDR2 SVGEGT. This chain's CDR3 is CASSFSARRGSSYNSPLHF. For the CDR3, the DNA is TGTGCCAGCAGTTTCTCGGCCAGGAGGGGAAGCTCCTATAATTCACCCCTCCACTTT.

Points on this clonotype: The junction and the germline gene differ at one end; a read error may be behind it. The chain combines TRBV7-2 with TRBJ2-7; D is perhaps TRBD1 (5 bases). The CDR3 has 13 residues. Per the germline V gene, CDR1 is SGHTA and CDR2 is FQGNSA. Here the CDR3 reads CASSFDSSYEQDF. Written as DNA, the CDR3 is TGTGCCAGCAGCTTCGACAGTTCCTACGAGCAGGACTTC.

The chain couples TRBV11-1 to TRBJ2-7, with 9 positions matching TRBD1. This CDR3 spans 14 amino acids. J gave up 5 bases and V 3 bases, and 5 bases lay outside the gene matches. Per the germline V gene, CDR1 is SGHAT and CDR2 is FQDESV (reference sequence). The CDR3 nucleotides are TGTGCCAGCAGCTTCAAGACAGGGGGGGACGAGCAGTACTTC. This gives the protein CASSFKTGGDEQYF.

The rearrangement joins TRBV3-1 to TRBJ2-4, with D possibly matching TRBD1 (6 bases). The DNA matches TRBJ2-7 better at its end, which makes the J call doubtful. In germline, CDR1 is LGHDT, CDR2 YNNKEL (reference sequence). The CDR3 loop spans 15 amino acids. CDR3 bases: TGTGCCAGCAGCCAGACGGACAGCCCATCCTACGAGCAGTACTTC. Its translation is CASSQTDSPSYEQYF.

V is TRBV6-5 and J is TRBJ2-1; D is possibly TRBD1 or TRBD2 (5 bases each). This CDR3 has 15 amino acids. V shed 5 bases and J shed 8 bases, with 19 bases lying between them. The germline V gene has CDR1 MNHEY and CDR2 SVGAGI. CDR3 sequence reads: CASSTSGTFPHEQFF. CDR3 sequence (DNA): TGTGCCAGCAGTACGTCCGGGACCTTTCCCCATGAGCAGTTCTTC.

This clonotype was detected a few times. The chain is built from TRBV2 and TRBJ2-4; TRBD2 aligns across 9 bases. This CDR3 has 17 residues. CDR1 is SNHLY, CDR2 FYNNEI, per germline. V was pared by 6 bases and J by 0 bases, with 9 bases of the junction left unmatched. In DNA form, the CDR3 reads TGTGCCAGCAGGTGGGCTAGCGGGGATATAGCCAAAAACATTCAGTACTTC. Its translation is CASRWASGDIAKNIQYF.

V and J are TRBV12-3 or TRBV12-4 and TRBJ1-2; no reliable D call. There are 16 residues in the CDR3. The V end was cut by 1 base, the J end by 5 bases, with 17 bases between. CDR3 nucleotides: TGTGCCAGCAGTTTAGGTAGTGGAGGGTCCCGTTATGGCTACACCTTC. It specifies CASSLGSGGSRYGYTF.

The chain has TRBV20-1 and TRBJ2-3; the match to TRBD2 covers 9 bases. The trim removed 6 bases at V and 5 bases at J, leaving 15 bases unmatched. Germline CDR1 DFQATT, CDR2 SNEGSKA (reference sequence). The CDR3 contains 16 residues. The DNA for the CDR3 is TGCAGTGCGGTTGTAGCGGGGGTCCGCCGTGGAGATACGCAGTATTTT. The encoded protein is CSAVVAGVRRGDTQYF.

This clonotype has only a few counts. This chain uses TRBV6-2 or TRBV6-3 with TRBJ2-7; tentatively, D is TRBD1 or TRBD2 (5 bases each). Germline CDR1 is MNHEY and CDR2 is SVGEGT. This CDR3 has 15 amino acids. V was cut by 4 bases and J by 3 bases, with 16 bases left in between. For the CDR3, the DNA is TGTGCCAGCAGTTTCCCCGGGGTTCAGGGCTACGAGCAGTACTTC. Translated, it gives CASSFPGVQGYEQYF.